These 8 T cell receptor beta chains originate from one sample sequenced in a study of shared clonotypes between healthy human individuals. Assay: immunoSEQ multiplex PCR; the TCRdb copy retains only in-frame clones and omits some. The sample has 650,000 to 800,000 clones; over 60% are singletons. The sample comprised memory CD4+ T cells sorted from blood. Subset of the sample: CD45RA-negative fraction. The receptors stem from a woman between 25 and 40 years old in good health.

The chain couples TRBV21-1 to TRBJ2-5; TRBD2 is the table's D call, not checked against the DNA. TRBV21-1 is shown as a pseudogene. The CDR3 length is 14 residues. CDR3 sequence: CASTHSGNQETQYF. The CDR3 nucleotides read TGTGCCAGCACCCATAGCGGGAACCAAGAGACCCAGTACTTC.

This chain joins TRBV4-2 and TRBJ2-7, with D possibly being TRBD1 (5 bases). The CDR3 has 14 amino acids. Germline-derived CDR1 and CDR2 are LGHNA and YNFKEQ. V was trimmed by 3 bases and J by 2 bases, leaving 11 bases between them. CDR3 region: CASSQVDSTYEQYF. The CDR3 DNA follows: TGTGCCAGCAGCCAGGTCGACAGTACCTACGAGCAGTACTTC.

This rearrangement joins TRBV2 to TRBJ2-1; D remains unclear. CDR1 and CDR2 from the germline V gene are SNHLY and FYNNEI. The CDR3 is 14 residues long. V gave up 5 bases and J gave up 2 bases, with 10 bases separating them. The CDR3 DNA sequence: TGTGCCAGCAGTCCCCGGGCCACCTACAATGAGCAGTTCTTC. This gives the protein CASSPRATYNEQFF.

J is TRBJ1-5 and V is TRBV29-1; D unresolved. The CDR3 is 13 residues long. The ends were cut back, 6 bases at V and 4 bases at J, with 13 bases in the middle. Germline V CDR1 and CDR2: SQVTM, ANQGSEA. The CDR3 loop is CSVTPEGNQPQHF. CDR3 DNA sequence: TGCAGCGTGACTCCGGAGGGAAATCAGCCCCAGCATTTT. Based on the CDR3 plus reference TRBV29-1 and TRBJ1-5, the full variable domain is SAVISQKPSRDICQRGTSLTIQCQVDSQVTMMFWYRQQPGQSLTLIATANQGSEATYESGFVIDKFPISRPNLTFSTLTVSNMSPEDSSIYLCSVTPEGNQPQHFGDGTRLSIL.

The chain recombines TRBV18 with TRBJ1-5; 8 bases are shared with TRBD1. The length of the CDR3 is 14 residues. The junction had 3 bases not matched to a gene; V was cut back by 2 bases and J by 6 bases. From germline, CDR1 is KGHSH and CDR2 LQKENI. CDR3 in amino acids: CASSPDRGAQPQHF. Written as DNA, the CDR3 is TGTGCCAGCTCACCAGACAGGGGAGCTCAGCCCCAGCATTTT.

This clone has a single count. The CDR3 DNA reads TGTGCCAGCAACCCGGGGGCTGGTGGCTACACCTTC. Its protein product is CASNPGAGGYTF. V and J are TRBV2 and TRBJ1-2; TRBD1 is a possible D gene (6 bases). Germline CDR1 and CDR2: SNHLY and FYNNEI. The length of the CDR3 is 12 residues. Trimming shortened V by 7 bases and J by 7 bases, and 13 bases separated the two germline ends.

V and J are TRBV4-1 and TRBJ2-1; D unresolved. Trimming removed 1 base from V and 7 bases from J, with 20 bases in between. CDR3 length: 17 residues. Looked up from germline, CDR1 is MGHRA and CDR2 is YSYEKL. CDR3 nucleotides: TGCGCCAGCAGCCAAGGCCGCTCCGGCTTCGGTAGGAATGAGCAGTTCTTC. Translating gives CASSQGRSGFGRNEQFF.

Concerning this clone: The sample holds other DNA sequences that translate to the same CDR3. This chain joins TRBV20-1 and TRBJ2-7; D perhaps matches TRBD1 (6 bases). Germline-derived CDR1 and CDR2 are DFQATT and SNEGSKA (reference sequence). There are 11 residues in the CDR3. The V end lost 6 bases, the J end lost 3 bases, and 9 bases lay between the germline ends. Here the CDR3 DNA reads TGCAGTGCGGACAGTTACTACGAGCAGTACTTC. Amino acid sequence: CSADSYYEQYF.